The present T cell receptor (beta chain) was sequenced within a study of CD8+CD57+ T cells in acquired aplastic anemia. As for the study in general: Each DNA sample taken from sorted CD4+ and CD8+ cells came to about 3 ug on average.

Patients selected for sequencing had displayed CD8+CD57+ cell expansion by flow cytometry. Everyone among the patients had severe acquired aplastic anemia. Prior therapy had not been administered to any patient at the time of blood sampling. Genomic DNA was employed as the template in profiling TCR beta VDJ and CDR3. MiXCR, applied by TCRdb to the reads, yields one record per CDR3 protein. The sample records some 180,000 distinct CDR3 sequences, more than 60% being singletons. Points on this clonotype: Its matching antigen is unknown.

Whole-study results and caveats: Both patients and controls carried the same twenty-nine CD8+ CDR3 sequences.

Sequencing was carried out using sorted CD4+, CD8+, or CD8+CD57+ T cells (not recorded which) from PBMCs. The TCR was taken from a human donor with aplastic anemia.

CDR3 protein: CASSLSVSSYEQYF. DNA for the CDR3: TGCGCCAGCAGCTTGTCGGTAAGCTCCTACGAGCAGTACTTC. The chain uses TRBV5-1 and TRBJ2-7; D gene uncertain. The CDR3 totals 14 residues. Germline V gives CDR1 SGHRS, CDR2 YFSETQ. V lost 1 base and J 0 bases, leaving 8 bases between the germline ends.